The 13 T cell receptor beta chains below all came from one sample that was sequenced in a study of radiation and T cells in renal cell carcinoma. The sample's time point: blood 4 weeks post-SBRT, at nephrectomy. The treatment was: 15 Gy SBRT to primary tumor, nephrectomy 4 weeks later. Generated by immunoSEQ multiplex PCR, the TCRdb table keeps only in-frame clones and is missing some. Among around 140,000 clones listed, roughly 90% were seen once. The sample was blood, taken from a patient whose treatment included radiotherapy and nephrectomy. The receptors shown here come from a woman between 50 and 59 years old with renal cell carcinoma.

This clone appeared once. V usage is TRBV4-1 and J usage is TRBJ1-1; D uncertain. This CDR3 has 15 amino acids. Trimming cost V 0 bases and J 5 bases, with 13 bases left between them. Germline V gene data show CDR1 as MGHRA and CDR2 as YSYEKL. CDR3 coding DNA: TGCGCCAGCAGCCAAGATAGGGTAATTAGTACTGAAGCTTTCTTT. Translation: CASSQDRVISTEAFF.

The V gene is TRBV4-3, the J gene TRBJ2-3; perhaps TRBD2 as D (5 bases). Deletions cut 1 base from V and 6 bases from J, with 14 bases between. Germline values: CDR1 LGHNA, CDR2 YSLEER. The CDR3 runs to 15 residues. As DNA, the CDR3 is TGCGCCAGCAGCCAAGTGACCGGGGAAGCGGATACGCAGTATTTT. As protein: CASSQVTGEADTQYF.

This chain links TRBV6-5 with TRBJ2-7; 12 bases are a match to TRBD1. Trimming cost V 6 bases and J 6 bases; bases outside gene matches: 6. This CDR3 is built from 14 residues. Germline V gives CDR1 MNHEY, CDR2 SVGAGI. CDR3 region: CASRPGTGGAEQYF. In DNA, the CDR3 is TGTGCCAGCAGACCCGGGACAGGGGGCGCCGAGCAGTACTTC.

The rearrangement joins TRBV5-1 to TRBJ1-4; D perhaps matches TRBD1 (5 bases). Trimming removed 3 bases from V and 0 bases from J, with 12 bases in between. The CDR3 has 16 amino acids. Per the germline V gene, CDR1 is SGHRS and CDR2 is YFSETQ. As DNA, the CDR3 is TGCGCCAGCAGCTCATCCGGGACCGCAACTAATGAAAAACTGTTTTTT. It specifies CASSSSGTATNEKLFF.

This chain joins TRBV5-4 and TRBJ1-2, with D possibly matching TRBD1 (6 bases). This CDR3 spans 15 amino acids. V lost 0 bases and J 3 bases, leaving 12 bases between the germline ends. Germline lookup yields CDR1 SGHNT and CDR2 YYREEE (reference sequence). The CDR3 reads CASSLGRGRDYGYTF. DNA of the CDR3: TGTGCCAGCAGCTTGGGCCGGGGGCGCGACTATGGCTACACCTTC.

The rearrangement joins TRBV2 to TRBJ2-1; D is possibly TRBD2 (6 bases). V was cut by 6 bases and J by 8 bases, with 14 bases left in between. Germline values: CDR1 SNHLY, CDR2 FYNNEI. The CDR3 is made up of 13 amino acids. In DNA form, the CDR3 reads TGTGCCAGCAGCCCCGGGACTTCTCATGAGCAGTTCTTC. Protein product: CASSPGTSHEQFF.

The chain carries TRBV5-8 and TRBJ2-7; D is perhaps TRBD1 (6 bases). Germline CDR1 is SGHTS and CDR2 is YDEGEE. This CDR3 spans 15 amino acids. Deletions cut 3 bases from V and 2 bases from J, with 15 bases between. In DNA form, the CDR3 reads TGTGCCAGCAGCTGGGACCGGGACACAGCCTACGAGCAGTACTTC. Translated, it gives CASSWDRDTAYEQYF.

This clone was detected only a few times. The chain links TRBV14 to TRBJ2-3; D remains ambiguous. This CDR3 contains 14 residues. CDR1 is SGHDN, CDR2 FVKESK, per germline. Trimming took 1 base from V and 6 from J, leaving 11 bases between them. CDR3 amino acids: CASSQGSIVDTQYF. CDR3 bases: TGTGCCAGCAGCCAAGGCAGTATAGTGGATACGCAGTATTTT.

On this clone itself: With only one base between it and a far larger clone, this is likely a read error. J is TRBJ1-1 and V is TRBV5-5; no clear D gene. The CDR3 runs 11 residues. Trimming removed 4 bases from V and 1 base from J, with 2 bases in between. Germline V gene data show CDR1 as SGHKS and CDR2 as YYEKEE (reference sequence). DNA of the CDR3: TGTGCCAGCAGCCCGAACACTGAAGCTTTCTTT. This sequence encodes CASSPNTEAFF. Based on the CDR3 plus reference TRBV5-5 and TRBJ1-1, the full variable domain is DAGVTQSPTHLIKTRGQQVTLRCSPISGHKSVSWYQQVLGQGPQFIFQYYEKEERGRGNFPDRFSARQFPNYSSELNVNALLLGDSALYLCASSPNTEAFFGQGTRLTVV.

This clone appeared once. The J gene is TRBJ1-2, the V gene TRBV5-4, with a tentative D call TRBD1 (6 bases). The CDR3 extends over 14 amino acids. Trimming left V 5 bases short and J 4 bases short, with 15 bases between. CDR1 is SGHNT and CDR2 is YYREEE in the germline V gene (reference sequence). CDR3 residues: CASSKDSRTYGYTF. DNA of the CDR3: TGTGCCAGCAGTAAGGACAGTAGAACCTATGGCTACACCTTC. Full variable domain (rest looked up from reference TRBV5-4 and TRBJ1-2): ETGVTQSPTHLIKTRGQQVTLRCSSQSGHNTVSWYQQALGQGPQFIFQYYREEENGRGNFPPRFSGLQFPNYSSELNVNALELDDSALYLCASSKDSRTYGYTFGSGTRLTVV.

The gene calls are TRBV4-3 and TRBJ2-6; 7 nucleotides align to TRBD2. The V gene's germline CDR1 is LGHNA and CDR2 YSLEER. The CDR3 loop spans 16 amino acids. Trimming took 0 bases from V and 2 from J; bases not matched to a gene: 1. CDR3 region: CASSQEAGAGANVLTF. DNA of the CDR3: TGCGCCAGCAGCCAAGAGGCGGGAGCTGGGGCCAACGTCCTGACTTTC.

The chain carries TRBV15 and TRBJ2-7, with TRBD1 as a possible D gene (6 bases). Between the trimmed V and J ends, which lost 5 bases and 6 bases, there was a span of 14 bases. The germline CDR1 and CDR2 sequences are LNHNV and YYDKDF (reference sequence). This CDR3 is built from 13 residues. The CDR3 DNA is TGTGCCACCAGCCGGGACACCGAGAGCGAGCAGTACTTC. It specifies CATSRDTESEQYF.

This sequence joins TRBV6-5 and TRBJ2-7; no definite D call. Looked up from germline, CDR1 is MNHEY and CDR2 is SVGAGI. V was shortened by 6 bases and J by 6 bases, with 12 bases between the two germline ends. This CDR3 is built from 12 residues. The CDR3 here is CASSPHSAEQYF. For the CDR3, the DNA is TGTGCCAGCAGCCCTCACAGTGCCGAGCAGTACTTC.